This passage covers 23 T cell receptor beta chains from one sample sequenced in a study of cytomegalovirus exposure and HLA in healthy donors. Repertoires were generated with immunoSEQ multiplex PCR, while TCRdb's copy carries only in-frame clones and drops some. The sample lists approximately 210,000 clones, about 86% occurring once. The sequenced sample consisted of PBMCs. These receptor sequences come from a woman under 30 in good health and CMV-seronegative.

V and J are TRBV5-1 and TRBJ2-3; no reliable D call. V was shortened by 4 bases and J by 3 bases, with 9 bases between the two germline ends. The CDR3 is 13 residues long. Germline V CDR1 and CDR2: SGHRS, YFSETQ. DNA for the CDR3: TGCGCCAGCAGCGGCAAATCAACAGATACGCAGTATTTT. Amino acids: CASSGKSTDTQYF. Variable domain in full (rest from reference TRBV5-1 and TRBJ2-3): KAGVTQTPRYLIKTRGQQVTLSCSPISGHRSVSWYQQTPGQGLQFLFEYFSETQRNKGNFPGRFSGRQFSNSRSEMNVSTLELGDSALYLCASSGKSTDTQYFGPGTRLTVL.

The CDR3 bases are TGTGCCAGCTCATCACTAGCGGGAGCTCCCACCGGGGAGCTGTTTTTT. It is translated as CASSSLAGAPTGELFF. The chain uses TRBV18 and TRBJ2-2, with TRBD2 matching over 11 bases. CDR1 KGHSH and CDR2 LQKENI come from the germline V gene. The CDR3 length is 16 residues. With 5 bases clipped from V and 4 bases from J, the junction kept 6 bases outside the gene matches.

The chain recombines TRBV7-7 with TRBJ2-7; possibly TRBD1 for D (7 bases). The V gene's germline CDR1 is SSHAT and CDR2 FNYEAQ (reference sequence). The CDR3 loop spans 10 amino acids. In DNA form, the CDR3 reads TGTGCTAGGGGGCGAGGAGGAGGGGAGGTC. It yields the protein CARGRGGGEV.

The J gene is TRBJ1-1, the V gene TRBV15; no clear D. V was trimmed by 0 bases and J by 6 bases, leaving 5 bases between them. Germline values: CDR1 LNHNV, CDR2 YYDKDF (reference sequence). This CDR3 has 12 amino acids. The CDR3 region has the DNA TGTGCCACCAGCAGAGATGTCTCTGAAGCTTTCTTT. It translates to CATSRDVSEAFF.

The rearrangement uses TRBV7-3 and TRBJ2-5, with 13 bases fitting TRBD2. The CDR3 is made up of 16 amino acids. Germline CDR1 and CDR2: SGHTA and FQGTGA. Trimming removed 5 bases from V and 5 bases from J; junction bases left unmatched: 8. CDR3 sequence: CASSPQLAGGGETQYF. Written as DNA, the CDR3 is TGTGCCAGCAGCCCCCAACTAGCGGGAGGGGGCGAGACCCAGTACTTC.

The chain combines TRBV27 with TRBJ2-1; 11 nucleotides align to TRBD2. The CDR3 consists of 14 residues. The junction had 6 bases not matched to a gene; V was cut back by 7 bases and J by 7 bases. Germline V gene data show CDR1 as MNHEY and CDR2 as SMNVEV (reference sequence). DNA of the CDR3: TGTGCCAGCAAACTAGCGGGAGTGGGTAATGAGCAGTTCTTC. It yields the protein CASKLAGVGNEQFF.

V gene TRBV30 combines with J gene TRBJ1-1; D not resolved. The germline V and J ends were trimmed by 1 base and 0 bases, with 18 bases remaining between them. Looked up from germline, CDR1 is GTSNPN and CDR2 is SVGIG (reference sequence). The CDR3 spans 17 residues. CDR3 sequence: CAWSESYGRNLNTEAFF. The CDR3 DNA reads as TGTGCCTGGAGTGAGTCGTACGGGAGAAATCTGAACACTGAAGCTTTCTTT.

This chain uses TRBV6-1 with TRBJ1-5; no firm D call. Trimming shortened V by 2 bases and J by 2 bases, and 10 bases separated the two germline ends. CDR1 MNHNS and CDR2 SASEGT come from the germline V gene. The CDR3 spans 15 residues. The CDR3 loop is CASSEIAGGNQPQHF. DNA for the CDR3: TGTGCCAGCAGTGAAATCGCGGGAGGCAATCAGCCCCAGCATTTT.

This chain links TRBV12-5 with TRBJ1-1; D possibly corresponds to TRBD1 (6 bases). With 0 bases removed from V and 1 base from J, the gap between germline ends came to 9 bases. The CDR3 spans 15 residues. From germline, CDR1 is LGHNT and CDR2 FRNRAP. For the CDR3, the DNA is TGTGCTAGTGGTTTGGTAGGGGGTGGGAACACTGAAGCTTTCTTT. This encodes CASGLVGGGNTEAFF.

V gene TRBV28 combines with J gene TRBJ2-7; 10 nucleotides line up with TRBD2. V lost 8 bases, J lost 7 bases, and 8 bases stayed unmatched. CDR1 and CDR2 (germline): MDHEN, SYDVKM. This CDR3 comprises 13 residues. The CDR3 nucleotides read TGTGCCAGCGGAACCGGACTAGCGGTTGAGCAGTACTTC. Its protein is CASGTGLAVEQYF. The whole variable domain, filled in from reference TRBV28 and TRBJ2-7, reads DVKVTQSSRYLVKRTGEKVFLECVQDMDHENMFWYRQDPGLGLRLIYFSYDVKMKEKGDIPEGYSVSREKKERFSLILESASTNQTSMYLCASGTGLAVEQYFGPGTRLTVT.

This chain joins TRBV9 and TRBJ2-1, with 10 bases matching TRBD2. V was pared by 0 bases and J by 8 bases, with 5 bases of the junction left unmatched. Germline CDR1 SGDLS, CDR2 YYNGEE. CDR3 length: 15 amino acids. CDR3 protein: CASSVAPSGRDEQFF. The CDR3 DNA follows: TGTGCCAGCAGCGTAGCCCCTAGCGGGAGAGATGAGCAGTTCTTC.

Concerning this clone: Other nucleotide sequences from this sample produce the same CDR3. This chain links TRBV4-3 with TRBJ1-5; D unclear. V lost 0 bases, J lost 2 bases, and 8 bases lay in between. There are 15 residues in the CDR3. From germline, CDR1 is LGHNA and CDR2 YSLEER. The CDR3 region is CASSQDQAGNQPQHF. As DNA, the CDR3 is TGCGCCAGCAGCCAAGACCAGGCTGGCAATCAGCCCCAGCATTTT.

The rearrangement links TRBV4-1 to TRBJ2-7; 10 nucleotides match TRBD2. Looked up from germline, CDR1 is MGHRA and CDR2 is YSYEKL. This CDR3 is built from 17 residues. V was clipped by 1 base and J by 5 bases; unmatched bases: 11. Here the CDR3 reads CASSQVLAGRLVHEQYF. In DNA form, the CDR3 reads TGCGCCAGCAGCCAAGTACTAGCGGGGAGGCTTGTCCACGAGCAGTACTTC.

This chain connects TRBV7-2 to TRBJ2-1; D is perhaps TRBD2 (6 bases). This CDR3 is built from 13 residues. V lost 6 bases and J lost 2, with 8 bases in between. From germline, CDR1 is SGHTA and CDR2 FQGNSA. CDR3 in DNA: TGTGCCAGCAGTTGGACTACCTACAATGAGCAGTTCTTC. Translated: CASSWTTYNEQFF.

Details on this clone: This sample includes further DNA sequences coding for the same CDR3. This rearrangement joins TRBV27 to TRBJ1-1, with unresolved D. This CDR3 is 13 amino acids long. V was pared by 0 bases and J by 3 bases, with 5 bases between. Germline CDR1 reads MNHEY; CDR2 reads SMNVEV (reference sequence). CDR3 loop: CASSLSGDTEAFF. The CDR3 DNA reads TGTGCCAGCAGTTTATCCGGTGACACTGAAGCTTTCTTT.

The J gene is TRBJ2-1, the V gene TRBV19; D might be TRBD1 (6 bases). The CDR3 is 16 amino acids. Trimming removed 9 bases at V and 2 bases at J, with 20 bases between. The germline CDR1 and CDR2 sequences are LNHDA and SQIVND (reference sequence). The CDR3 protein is CARILTGRGTYNEQFF. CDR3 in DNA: TGTGCCAGGATCTTGACAGGCAGGGGCACCTACAATGAGCAGTTCTTC. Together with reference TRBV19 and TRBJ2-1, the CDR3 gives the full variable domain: DGGITQSPKYLFRKEGQNVTLSCEQNLNHDAMYWYRQDPGQGLRLIYYSQIVNDFQKGDIAEGYSVSREKKESFPLTVTSAQKNPTAFYLCARILTGRGTYNEQFFGPGTRLTVL.

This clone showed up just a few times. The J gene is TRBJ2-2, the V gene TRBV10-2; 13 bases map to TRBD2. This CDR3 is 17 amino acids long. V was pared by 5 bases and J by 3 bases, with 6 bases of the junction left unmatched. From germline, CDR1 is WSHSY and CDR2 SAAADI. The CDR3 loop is CASSPWTSGSDTGELFF. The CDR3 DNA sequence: TGCGCCAGCAGTCCCTGGACTAGCGGGAGCGACACCGGGGAGCTGTTTTTT.

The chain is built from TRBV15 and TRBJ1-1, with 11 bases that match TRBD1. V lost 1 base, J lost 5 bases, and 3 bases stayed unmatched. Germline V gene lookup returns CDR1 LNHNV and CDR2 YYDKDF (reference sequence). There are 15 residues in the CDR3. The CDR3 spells CATSRGGQGGTEAFF. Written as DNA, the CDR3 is TGTGCCACCAGCAGAGGGGGACAGGGGGGGACTGAAGCTTTCTTT.

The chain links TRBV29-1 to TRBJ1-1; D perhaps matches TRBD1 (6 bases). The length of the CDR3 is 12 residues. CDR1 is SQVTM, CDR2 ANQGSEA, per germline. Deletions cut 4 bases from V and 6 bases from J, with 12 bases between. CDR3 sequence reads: CSVVRGGSEAFF. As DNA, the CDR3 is TGCAGCGTTGTGAGGGGGGGCTCTGAAGCTTTCTTT.

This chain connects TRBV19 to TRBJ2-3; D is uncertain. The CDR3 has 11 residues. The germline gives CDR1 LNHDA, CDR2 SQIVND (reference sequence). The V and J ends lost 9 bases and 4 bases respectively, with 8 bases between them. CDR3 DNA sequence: TGTGCCAGCCCTGCGTCAGATACGCAGTATTTT. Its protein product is CASPASDTQYF.

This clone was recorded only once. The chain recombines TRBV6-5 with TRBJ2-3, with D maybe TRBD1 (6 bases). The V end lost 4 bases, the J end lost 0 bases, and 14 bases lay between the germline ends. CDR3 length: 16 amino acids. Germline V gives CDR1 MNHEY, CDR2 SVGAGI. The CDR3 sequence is CASSSYLGASTDTQYF. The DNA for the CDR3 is TGTGCCAGCAGTTCCTATTTGGGGGCTAGCACAGATACGCAGTATTTT.

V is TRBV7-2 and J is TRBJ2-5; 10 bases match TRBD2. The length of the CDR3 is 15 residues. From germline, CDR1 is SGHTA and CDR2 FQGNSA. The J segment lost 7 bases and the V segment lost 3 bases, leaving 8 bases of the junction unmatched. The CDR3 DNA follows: TGTGCCAGCAGCTTTACTAGCGGGATAAGAGGGACCCAGTACTTC. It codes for CASSFTSGIRGTQYF.

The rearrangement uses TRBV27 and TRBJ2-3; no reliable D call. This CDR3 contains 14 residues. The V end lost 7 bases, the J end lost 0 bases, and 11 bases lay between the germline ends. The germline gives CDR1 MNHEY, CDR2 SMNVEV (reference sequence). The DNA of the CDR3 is TGTGCCAGCAAGGAGTACGACAGCACAGATACGCAGTATTTT. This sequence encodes CASKEYDSTDTQYF.